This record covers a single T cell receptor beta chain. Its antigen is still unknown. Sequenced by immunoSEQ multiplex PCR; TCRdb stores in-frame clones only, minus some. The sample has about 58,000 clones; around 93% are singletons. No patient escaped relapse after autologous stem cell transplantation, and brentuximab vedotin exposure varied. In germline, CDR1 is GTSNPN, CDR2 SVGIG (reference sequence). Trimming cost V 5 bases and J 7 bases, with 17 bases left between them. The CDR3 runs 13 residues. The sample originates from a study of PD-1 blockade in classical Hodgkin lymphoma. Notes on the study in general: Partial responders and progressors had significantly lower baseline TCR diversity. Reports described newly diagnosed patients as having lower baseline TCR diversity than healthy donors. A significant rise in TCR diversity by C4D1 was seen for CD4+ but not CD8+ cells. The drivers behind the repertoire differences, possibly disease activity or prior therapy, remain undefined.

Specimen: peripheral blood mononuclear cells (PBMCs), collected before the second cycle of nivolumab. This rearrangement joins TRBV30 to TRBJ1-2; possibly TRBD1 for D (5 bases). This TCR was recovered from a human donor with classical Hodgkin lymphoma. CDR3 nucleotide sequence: TGTGCCTGGGGGGACGGGGGAGGCCGTGGCTACACCTTC. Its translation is CAWGDGGGRGYTF. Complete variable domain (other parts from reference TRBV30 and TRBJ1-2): SQTIHQWPATLVQPVGSPLSLECTVEGTSNPNLYWYRQAAGRGLQLLFYSVGIGQISSEVPQNLSASRPQDRQFILSSKKLLLSDSGFYLCAWGDGGGRGYTFGSGTRLTVV.